This TCR beta chain was profiled in a study of monozygotic twins with inflammatory bowel disease. CDR3 size: 13 residues. Germline V gene sequence: CDR1 SGHVS, CDR2 FNYEAQ. UMIs incorporating a 6-nucleotide sample barcode were appended by means of template switching. Reprocessing the 5' RACE reads, TCRdb reports a single entry for every CDR3 protein and omits DNA. The sample data list 350,000 to 400,000 distinct CDR3 sequences. Researchers collected over 2 ml of blood per donor. This TCR was sampled from a human donor with ulcerative colitis or Crohn's disease, or a healthy co-twin of an affected twin (not recorded which). This rearrangement joins TRBV7-6 to TRBJ2-1. Sequenced input: blood. The CDR3 protein is CASSLAQADGQFF.